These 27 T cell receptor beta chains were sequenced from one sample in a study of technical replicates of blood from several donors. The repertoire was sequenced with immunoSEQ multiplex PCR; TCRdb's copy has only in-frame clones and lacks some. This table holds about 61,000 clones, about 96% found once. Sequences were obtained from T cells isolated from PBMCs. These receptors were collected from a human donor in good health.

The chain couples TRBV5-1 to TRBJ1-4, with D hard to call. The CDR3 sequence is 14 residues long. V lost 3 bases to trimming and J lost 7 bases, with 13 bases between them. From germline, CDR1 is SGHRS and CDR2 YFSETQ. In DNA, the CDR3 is TGCGCCAGCAGCTCGGAACCTTCAGGTGAAAAACTGTTTTTT. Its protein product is CASSSEPSGEKLFF.

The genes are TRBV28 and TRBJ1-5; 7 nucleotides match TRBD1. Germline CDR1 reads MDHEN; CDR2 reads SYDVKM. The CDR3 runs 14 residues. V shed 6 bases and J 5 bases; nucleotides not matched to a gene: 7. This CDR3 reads CASSPGTAHQPQHF. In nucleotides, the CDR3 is TGTGCCAGCAGCCCCGGGACAGCCCATCAGCCCCAGCATTTT. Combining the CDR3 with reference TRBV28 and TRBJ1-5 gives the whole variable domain DVKVTQSSRYLVKRTGEKVFLECVQDMDHENMFWYRQDPGLGLRLIYFSYDVKMKEKGDIPEGYSVSREKKERFSLILESASTNQTSMYLCASSPGTAHQPQHFGDGTRLSIL.

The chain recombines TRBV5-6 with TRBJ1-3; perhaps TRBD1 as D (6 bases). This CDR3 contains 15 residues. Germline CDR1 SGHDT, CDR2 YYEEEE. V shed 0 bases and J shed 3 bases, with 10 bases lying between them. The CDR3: CASSLGGRLGNTIYF. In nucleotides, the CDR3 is TGTGCCAGCAGCTTGGGGGGGCGGCTTGGAAACACCATATATTTT.

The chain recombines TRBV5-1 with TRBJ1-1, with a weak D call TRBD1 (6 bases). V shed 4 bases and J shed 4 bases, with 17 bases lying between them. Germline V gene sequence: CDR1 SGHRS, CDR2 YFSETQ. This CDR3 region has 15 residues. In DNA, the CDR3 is TGCGCCAGCAGCCCCCAGGGGTACCCCCCCACTGAAGCTTTCTTT. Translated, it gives CASSPQGYPPTEAFF.

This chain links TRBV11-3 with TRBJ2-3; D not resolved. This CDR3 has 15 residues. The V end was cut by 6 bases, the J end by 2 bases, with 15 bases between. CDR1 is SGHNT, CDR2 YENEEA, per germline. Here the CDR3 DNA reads TGTGCCAGCAGTCCTTCCCTCCAGAACACAGATACGCAGTATTTT. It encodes CASSPSLQNTDTQYF.

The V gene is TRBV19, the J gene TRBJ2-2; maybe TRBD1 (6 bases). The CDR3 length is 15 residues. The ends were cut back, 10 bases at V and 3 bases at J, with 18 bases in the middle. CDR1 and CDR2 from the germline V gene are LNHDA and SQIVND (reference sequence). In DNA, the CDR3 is TGTGCCACTACATCAGACAGGCTCCACACCGGGGAGCTGTTTTTT. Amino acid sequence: CATTSDRLHTGELFF.

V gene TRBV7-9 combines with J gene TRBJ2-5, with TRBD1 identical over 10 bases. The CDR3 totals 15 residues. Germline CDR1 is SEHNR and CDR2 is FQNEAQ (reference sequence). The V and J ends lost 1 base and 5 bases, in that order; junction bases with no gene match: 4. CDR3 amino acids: CASSLGTGGVETQYF. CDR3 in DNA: TGTGCCAGCAGCTTAGGGACAGGGGGGGTTGAGACCCAGTACTTC. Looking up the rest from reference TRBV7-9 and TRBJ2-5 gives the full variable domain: DTGVSQNPRHKITKRGQNVTFRCDPISEHNRLYWYRQTLGQGPEFLTYFQNEAQLEKSRLLSDRFSAERPKGSFSTLEIQRTEQGDSAMYLCASSLGTGGVETQYFGPGTRLLVL.

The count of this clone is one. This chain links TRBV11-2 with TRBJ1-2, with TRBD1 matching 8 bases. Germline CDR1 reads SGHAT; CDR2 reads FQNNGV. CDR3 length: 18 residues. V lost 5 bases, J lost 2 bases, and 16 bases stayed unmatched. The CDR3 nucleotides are TGTGCCAGCAGCACACTGCGACAGGGGCCTAAACGAAACTATGGCTACACCTTC. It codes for CASSTLRQGPKRNYGYTF. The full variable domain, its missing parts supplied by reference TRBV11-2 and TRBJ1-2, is EAGVAQSPRYKIIEKRQSVAFWCNPISGHATLYWYQQILGQGPKLLIQFQNNGVVDDSQLPKDRFSAERLKGVDSTLKIQPAKLEDSAVYLCASSTLRQGPKRNYGYTFGSGTRLTVV.

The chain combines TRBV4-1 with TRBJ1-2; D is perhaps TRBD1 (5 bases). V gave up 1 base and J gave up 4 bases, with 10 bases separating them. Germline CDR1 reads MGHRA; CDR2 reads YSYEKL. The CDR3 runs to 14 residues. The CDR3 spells CASSQAQGFYGYTF. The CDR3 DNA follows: TGCGCCAGCAGCCAAGCTCAGGGATTCTATGGCTACACCTTC.

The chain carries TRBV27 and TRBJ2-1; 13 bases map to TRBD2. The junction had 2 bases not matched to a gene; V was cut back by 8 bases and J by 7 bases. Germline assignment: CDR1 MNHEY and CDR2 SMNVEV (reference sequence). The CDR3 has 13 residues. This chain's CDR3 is CASVGLAGNEQFF. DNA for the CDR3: TGTGCCAGCGTGGGACTAGCGGGAAATGAGCAGTTCTTC.

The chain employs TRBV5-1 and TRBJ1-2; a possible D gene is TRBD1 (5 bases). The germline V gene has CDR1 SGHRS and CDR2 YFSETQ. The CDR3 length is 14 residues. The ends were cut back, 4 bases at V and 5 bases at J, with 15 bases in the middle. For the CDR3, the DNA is TGCGCCAGCAGCATCCAGCTGGGGGGGTATGGCTACACCTTC. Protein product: CASSIQLGGYGYTF. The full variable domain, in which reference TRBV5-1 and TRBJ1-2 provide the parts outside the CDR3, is KAGVTQTPRYLIKTRGQQVTLSCSPISGHRSVSWYQQTPGQGLQFLFEYFSETQRNKGNFPGRFSGRQFSNSRSEMNVSTLELGDSALYLCASSIQLGGYGYTFGSGTRLTVV.

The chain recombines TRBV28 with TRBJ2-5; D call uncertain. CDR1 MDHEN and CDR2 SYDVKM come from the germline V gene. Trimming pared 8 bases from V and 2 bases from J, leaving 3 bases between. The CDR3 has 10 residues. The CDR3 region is CASRQETQYF. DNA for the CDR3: TGTGCCAGCCGGCAAGAGACCCAGTACTTC. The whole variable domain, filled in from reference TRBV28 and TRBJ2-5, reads DVKVTQSSRYLVKRTGEKVFLECVQDMDHENMFWYRQDPGLGLRLIYFSYDVKMKEKGDIPEGYSVSREKKERFSLILESASTNQTSMYLCASRQETQYFGPGTRLLVL.

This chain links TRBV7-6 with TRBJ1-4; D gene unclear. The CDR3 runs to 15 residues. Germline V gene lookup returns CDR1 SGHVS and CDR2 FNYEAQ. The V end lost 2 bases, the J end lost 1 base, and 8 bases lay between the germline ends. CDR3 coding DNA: TGTGCCAGCAGCTTACGGTCGGGAACTAATGAAAAACTGTTTTTT. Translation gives CASSLRSGTNEKLFF.

CDR3 in amino acids: CASSVRDSLYEKLFF. For the CDR3, the DNA is TGTGCCAGCAGTGTCCGGGACAGCCTATATGAAAAACTGTTTTTT. This sequence joins TRBV6-1 and TRBJ1-4; 7 positions agree with TRBD1. J lost 6 bases, V lost 4 bases, and 8 bases had no gene match. Germline lookup yields CDR1 MNHNS and CDR2 SASEGT. This CDR3 is built from 15 residues.

Written as DNA, the CDR3 is TGCAGCGTTGATGGGACTACCACAGATACGCAGTATTTT. Encoded protein: CSVDGTTTDTQYF. The chain couples TRBV29-1 to TRBJ2-3; 7 nucleotides match TRBD2. The CDR3 is made up of 13 amino acids. V shed 3 bases and J 2 bases; nucleotides not matched to a gene: 2. CDR1 and CDR2 (germline): SQVTM, ANQGSEA.

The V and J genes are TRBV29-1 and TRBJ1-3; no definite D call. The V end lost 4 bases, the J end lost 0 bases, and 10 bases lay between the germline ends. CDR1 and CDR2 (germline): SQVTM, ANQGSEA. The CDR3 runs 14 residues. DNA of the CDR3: TGCAGCGTTGCTTTGGCTGTCTCTGGAAACACCATATATTTT. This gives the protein CSVALAVSGNTIYF. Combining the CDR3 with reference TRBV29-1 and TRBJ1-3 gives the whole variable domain SAVISQKPSRDICQRGTSLTIQCQVDSQVTMMFWYRQQPGQSLTLIATANQGSEATYESGFVIDKFPISRPNLTFSTLTVSNMSPEDSSIYLCSVALAVSGNTIYFGEGSWLTVV.

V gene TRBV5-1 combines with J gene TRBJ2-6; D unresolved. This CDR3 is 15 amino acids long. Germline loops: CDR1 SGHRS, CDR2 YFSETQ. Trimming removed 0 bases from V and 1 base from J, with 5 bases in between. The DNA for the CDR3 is TGCGCCAGCAGCTTGGGAGTGTCTGGGGCCAACGTCCTGACTTTC. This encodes CASSLGVSGANVLTF.

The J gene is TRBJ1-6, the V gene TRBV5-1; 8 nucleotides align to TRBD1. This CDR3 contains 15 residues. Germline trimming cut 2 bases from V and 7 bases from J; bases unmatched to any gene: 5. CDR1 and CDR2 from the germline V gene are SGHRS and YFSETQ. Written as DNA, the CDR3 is TGCGCCAGCAGCTTAACAGGGGGGCTAAATTCACCCCTCCACTTT. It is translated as CASSLTGGLNSPLHF.

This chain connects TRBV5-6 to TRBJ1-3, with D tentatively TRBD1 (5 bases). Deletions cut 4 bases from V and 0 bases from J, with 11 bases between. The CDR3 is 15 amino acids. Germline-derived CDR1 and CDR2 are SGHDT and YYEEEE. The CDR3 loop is CASSGPGNSGNTIYF. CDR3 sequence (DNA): TGTGCCAGCAGCGGACCAGGGAACTCTGGAAACACCATATATTTT.

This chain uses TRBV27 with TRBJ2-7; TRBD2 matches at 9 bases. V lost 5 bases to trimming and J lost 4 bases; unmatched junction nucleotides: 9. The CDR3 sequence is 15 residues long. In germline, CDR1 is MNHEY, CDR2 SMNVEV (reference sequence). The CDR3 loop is CASSGGLAGAYEQYF. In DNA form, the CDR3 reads TGTGCCAGCAGTGGTGGGTTAGCGGGGGCGTACGAGCAGTACTTC.

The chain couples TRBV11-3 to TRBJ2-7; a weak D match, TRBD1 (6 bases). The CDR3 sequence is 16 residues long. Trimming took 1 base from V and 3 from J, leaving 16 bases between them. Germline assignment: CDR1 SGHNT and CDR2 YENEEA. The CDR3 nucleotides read TGTGCCAGCAGCTTAGGGGAAGGGGGTCGAGGCTACGAGCAGTACTTC. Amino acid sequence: CASSLGEGGRGYEQYF.

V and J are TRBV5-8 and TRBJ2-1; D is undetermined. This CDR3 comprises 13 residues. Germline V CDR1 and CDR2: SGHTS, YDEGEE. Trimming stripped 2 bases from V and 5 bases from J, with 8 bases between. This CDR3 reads CASSFVDNNEQFF. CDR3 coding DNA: TGTGCCAGCAGCTTTGTAGACAACAATGAGCAGTTCTTC.

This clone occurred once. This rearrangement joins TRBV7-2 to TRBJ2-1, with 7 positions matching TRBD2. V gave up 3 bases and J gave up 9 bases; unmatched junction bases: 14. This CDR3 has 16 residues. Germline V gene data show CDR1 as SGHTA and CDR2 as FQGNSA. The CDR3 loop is CASSFVGGPRSGEQFF. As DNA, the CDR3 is TGTGCCAGCAGCTTTGTGGGAGGGCCCCGTTCGGGTGAGCAGTTCTTC.

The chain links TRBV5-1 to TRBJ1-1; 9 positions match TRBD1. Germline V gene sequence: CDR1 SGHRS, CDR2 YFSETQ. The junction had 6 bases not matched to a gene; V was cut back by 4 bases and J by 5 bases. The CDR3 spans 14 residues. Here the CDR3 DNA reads TGCGCCAGCAGCGGCGGGACAGGGCGGACTGAAGCTTTCTTT. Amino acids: CASSGGTGRTEAFF.

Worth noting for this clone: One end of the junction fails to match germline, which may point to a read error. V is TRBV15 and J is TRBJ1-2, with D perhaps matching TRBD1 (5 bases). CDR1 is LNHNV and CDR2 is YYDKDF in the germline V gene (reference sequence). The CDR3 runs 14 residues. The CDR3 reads CATSRDRRGGATFF. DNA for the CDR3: TGTGCCACCAGCAGAGATCGGAGGGGAGGGGCGACCTTCTTC.

CDR3 protein: CASSYTTAIYGYTF. CDR3 DNA sequence: TGTGCCAGCAGTTATACAACAGCAATCTATGGCTACACCTTC. The V call is TRBV2, the J call TRBJ1-2, with unresolved D. V gave up 5 bases and J gave up 4 bases, with 14 bases separating them. Germline V gene lookup returns CDR1 SNHLY and CDR2 FYNNEI. This CDR3 has 14 residues.

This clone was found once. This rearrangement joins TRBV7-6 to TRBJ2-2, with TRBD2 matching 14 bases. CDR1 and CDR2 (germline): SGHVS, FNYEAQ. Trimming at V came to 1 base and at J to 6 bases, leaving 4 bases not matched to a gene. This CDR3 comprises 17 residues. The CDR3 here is CASSLVGLAGGSGELFF. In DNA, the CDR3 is TGTGCCAGCAGCTTAGTTGGACTAGCGGGGGGCTCCGGGGAGCTGTTTTTT.